This passage covers 8 T cell receptor beta chains from one sample sequenced in a study of cytomegalovirus exposure and HLA in healthy donors. Primers included in the PCR were 60 Vbeta and 13 Jbeta primers. Sequencing was performed with immunoSEQ multiplex PCR; in TCRdb, only in-frame clones are kept and a portion is missing. This table holds just over 150,000 clones, around 88% found once. Sample: PBMCs. The receptors stem from a woman between 18 and 30 years old in good health and CMV-seronegative.

The V gene is TRBV28, the J gene TRBJ2-5, with D perhaps matching TRBD2 (5 bases). The CDR3 contains 12 residues. The V end lost 8 bases, the J end lost 13 bases, and 20 bases lay between the germline ends. CDR1 is MDHEN and CDR2 is SYDVKM in the germline V gene. Here the CDR3 reads CASGLYPDSLYF. In DNA, the CDR3 is TGTGCCAGCGGATTATACCCGGACTCCTTGTACTTC. Combining the CDR3 with reference TRBV28 and TRBJ2-5 gives the whole variable domain DVKVTQSSRYLVKRTGEKVFLECVQDMDHENMFWYRQDPGLGLRLIYFSYDVKMKEKGDIPEGYSVSREKKERFSLILESASTNQTSMYLCASGLYPDSLYFGPGTRLLVL.

The chain joins TRBV5-4 to TRBJ2-7, with TRBD1 as a possible D gene (5 bases). Germline V CDR1 and CDR2: SGHNT, YYREEE (reference sequence). The CDR3 consists of 14 residues. The V end lost 0 bases, the J end lost 2 bases, and 9 bases lay between the germline ends. The CDR3 bases are TGTGCCAGCAGCTTGGGGGGCCAGGCCTACGAGCAGTACTTC. This codes for CASSLGGQAYEQYF.

This clone was counted a few times. The chain recombines TRBV28 with TRBJ2-1; D is possibly TRBD2 (5 bases). Trimming stripped 3 bases from V and 1 base from J, with 10 bases between. Germline values: CDR1 MDHEN, CDR2 SYDVKM. The CDR3 runs 15 residues. The CDR3 nucleotides are TGTGCCAGCAGTTTTCGGGGTAGATCCTACAATGAGCAGTTCTTC. The encoded protein is CASSFRGRSYNEQFF.

This rearrangement joins TRBV27 to TRBJ2-7, with TRBD2 identical over 7 bases. Germline V gene lookup returns CDR1 MNHEY and CDR2 SMNVEV (reference sequence). The CDR3 runs 14 residues. Trimming removed 7 bases from V and 4 bases from J; junction bases left unmatched: 10. This CDR3 is CASKAGLRDYEQYF. CDR3 nucleotides: TGTGCCAGCAAGGCGGGACTAAGAGATTACGAGCAGTACTTC.

The chain couples TRBV4-1 to TRBJ2-7, with 7 positions matching TRBD1. Germline V lookup: CDR1 MGHRA, CDR2 YSYEKL. The CDR3 spans 12 residues. The junction had 5 bases not matched to a gene; V was cut back by 4 bases and J by 8 bases. Here the CDR3 DNA reads TGCGCCAGCAGCCCCGGGACAGAGAAGCAGTACTTC. It yields the protein CASSPGTEKQYF.

Points on this clone: The junction does not match germline at one end; this may be a read error. The J gene is TRBJ1-2, the V gene TRBV4-1; D gene unclear. CDR3 length: 15 residues. Per germline, CDR1 MGHRA and CDR2 YSYEKL. CDR3 coding DNA: TGCGCCAGCAGCTTGCCGGGCCAAAGGAGAGAGGGCTACCCCTTC. Protein product: CASSLPGQRREGYPF.

This sequence joins TRBV7-8 and TRBJ1-3; 9 bases align to TRBD1. Germline values: CDR1 SGHVS, CDR2 FQNEAQ. The J segment lost 3 bases and the V segment lost 6 bases, leaving 9 bases of the junction unmatched. This CDR3 contains 16 residues. CDR3 coding DNA: TGTGCCAGCAGTAGCGACAGGGGGTACTTTGGAAACACCATATATTTT. It encodes CASSSDRGYFGNTIYF.

The gene calls are TRBV6-5 and TRBJ2-5; a weak D match, TRBD1 (5 bases). The J call may not be correct, given that the DNA end is closer to TRBJ2-7. The CDR3 has 13 residues. Germline lookup yields CDR1 MNHEY and CDR2 SVGAGI. The CDR3 DNA sequence: TGTGCCAGCAGTTCAGGGATACCCTACGAGCAGTACTTC. Translated, it gives CASSSGIPYEQYF.